The 15 T cell receptor beta chains given below trace back to one sample, sequenced in a study of blood T cells in healthy people across ages (dated by TCRdb to 2015 to 2017). The protocol used for the library was 5' RACE. The reads were generated on an Illumina HiSeq 2500. A second PCR of about 6 to 11 cycles was performed with a sample-barcoded 5' primer and a J-beta primer mix. TCRdb reprocessed the public reads (quality trimming at Q25 with fastp, clone calling with MiXCR) and kept in-frame beta chains. For every CDR3 protein sequence, its rows merge into one entry that carries the most common genes and DNA. For this sample the table gives over a million distinct CDR3 sequences, of which approximately 26% were detected only once. The ten largest clones capture approximately 0.7% of the sample. These sequences were also reported in another study, on T cells of mothers and their children.

The sequencing sample was made of blood. Every receptor here comes from a girl aged 2 to 10 in good health.

The chain employs TRBV27 and TRBJ1-5; TRBD1 matches at 7 bases. CDR1 is MNHEY, CDR2 SMNVEV, per germline (reference sequence). J gave up 7 bases and V 0 bases, and 3 bases lay outside the gene matches. CDR3 length equals 14 residues. The CDR3 DNA reads TGTGCCAGCAGTTTATCCCAGGGGGGGCAGCCCCAGCATTTT. This translates into CASSLSQGGQPQHF.

This clonotype was seen only a few times. Written as DNA, the CDR3 is TGCAGCGCTGCCTCGGGGGACACTGAAGCTTTCTTT. As protein: CSAASGDTEAFF. The V gene is TRBV29-1, the J gene TRBJ1-1; weak D call: TRBD1 (5 bases). Germline CDR1 SQVTM, CDR2 ANQGSEA. The CDR3 sequence is 12 residues long. Trimming stripped 7 bases from V and 3 bases from J, with 12 bases between.

This chain connects TRBV18 to TRBJ1-2, with unresolved D. In germline, CDR1 is KGHSH, CDR2 LQKENI. CDR3 size: 12 residues. V was trimmed by 1 base and J by 8 bases, leaving 8 bases between them. The CDR3 DNA reads TGTGCCAGCTCACCACGCGGGGAGGGCTACACCTTC. It specifies CASSPRGEGYTF.

This clonotype was counted only a few times. The genes are TRBV6-7 and TRBJ2-7; the D call may be TRBD1 or TRBD2 (5 bases each). TRBV6-7 is recorded as an ORF, its role being uncertain. There are 18 residues in the CDR3. Trimming shortened V by 1 base and J by 7 bases, and 26 bases separated the two germline ends. The CDR3 protein is CASSYYPQGWPLRGEQYF. CDR3 DNA: TGTGCCAGCAGTTACTACCCCCAGGGTTGGCCCCTTCGGGGAGAGCAGTACTTC.

In this sample, this clonotype turned up a few times. The chain employs TRBV20-1 and TRBJ1-4; 7 bases are shared with TRBD1. V lost 3 bases and J lost 14; bases outside the gene matches: 9. Germline V gene lookup returns CDR1 DFQATT and CDR2 SNEGSKA (reference sequence). The CDR3 contains 12 residues. The DNA of the CDR3 is TGCAGTGCTAGTCCCCGGGGACAGTGGCTGTTTTTT. Amino acid sequence: CSASPRGQWLFF.

This clonotype has only a few counts. This chain joins TRBV20-1 and TRBJ2-4; no clear D gene. The CDR3 is 12 amino acids. Germline V lookup: CDR1 DFQATT, CDR2 SNEGSKA (reference sequence). CDR3 in amino acids: CRTRAQGNIQYF. The CDR3 nucleotides read TGCAGAACCCGGGCTCAAGGGAACATTCAGTACTTC.

The CDR3 reads CASSLTRNSYEQYF. As DNA, the CDR3 is TGTGCCAGCAGTTTAACCCGAAACTCCTACGAGCAGTACTTC. The chain is built from TRBV28 and TRBJ2-7; no clear D. This CDR3 is built from 14 residues. Trimming took 2 bases from V and 0 from J, leaving 8 bases between them. CDR1 and CDR2 from the germline V gene are MDHEN and SYDVKM.

The rearrangement links TRBV3-1 to TRBJ2-7; D ambiguous. The germline gives CDR1 LGHDT, CDR2 YNNKEL (reference sequence). CDR3 length equals 15 residues. V lost 1 base, J lost 6 bases, and 16 bases lay in between. Written as DNA, the CDR3 is TGTGCCAGCAGCCAAGTGGGCGGAACTTTTAGCGAGCAGTACTTC. This translates into CASSQVGGTFSEQYF.

This chain links TRBV6-4 with TRBJ2-5, with 8 bases that match TRBD2. With the DNA end fitting TRBJ2-1 better, the J assignment may be wrong. Looked up from germline, CDR1 is MRHNA and CDR2 is SNTAGT. The CDR3 extends over 16 amino acids. CDR3 residues: CASKNTAGANYNEQFF. The CDR3 DNA reads as TGTGCCAGCAAGAACACAGCGGGAGCCAATTACAATGAGCAGTTCTTC.

This clonotype has a handful of counts. The rearrangement links TRBV29-1 to TRBJ2-7; D gene uncertain. The CDR3 is 13 amino acids. Trimming shortened V by 3 bases and J by 4 bases, and 13 bases separated the two germline ends. CDR1 and CDR2 (germline): SQVTM, ANQGSEA. This CDR3 reads CSVEWADRYEQYF. The CDR3 nucleotides are TGCAGCGTTGAGTGGGCAGATCGTTACGAGCAGTACTTC.

This clonotype came up a few times. This chain uses TRBV18 with TRBJ1-1, with D maybe TRBD1 (5 bases). Germline V gene data show CDR1 as KGHSH and CDR2 as LQKENI. Trimming took 5 bases from V and 7 from J, leaving 17 bases between them. The CDR3 consists of 14 residues. CDR3 in DNA: TGTGCCAGCTCAACGGGGGATTATTGGGGTGAAGCTTTCTTT. Encoded protein: CASSTGDYWGEAFF.

This CDR3 reads CAISGEGAKNIQYF. For the CDR3, the DNA is TGTGCCATCAGTGGTGAGGGGGCCAAAAACATTCAGTACTTC. The V call is TRBV10-3, the J call TRBJ2-4; perhaps D is TRBD1 or TRBD2 (5 bases each). Germline loops: CDR1 ENHRY, CDR2 SYGVKD. Trimming took off 4 bases at V and 1 base at J, with 8 bases between the two ends. The CDR3 is 14 amino acids.

This clonotype turned up a few times. The CDR3 bases are TGTGCCAGCAGCTCCGAGGCGGAACCCAATCAGCCCCAGCATTTT. It is translated as CASSSEAEPNQPQHF. The chain couples TRBV7-9 to TRBJ1-5; no clear D. The V end was cut by 4 bases, the J end by 3 bases, with 13 bases between. CDR1 and CDR2 (germline): SEHNR, FQNEAQ (reference sequence). This CDR3 has 15 amino acids.

The chain has TRBV9 and TRBJ1-2, with TRBD1 matching 9 bases. J gave up 6 bases and V 0 bases, and 6 bases lay outside the gene matches. CDR1 is SGDLS, CDR2 YYNGEE, per germline. CDR3 size: 15 residues. CDR3 bases: TGTGCCAGCAGCGTAGCTGACCGGACAGGGGATGGCTACACCTTC. Amino acid sequence: CASSVADRTGDGYTF. The whole variable domain, filled in from reference TRBV9 and TRBJ1-2, reads DSGVTQTPKHLITATGQRVTLRCSPRSGDLSVYWYQQSLDQGLQFLIQYYNGEERAKGNILERFSAQQFPDLHSELNLSSLELGDSALYFCASSVADRTGDGYTFGSGTRLTVV.

This clonotype was picked up a small number of times. V gene TRBV29-1 combines with J gene TRBJ2-4, with 7 bases that match TRBD2. CDR1 is SQVTM, CDR2 ANQGSEA, per germline. The CDR3 is 14 residues long. V lost 5 bases to trimming and J lost 1 base; unmatched junction nucleotides: 5. The CDR3 region is CSVLGEGAKNIQYF. The CDR3 region has the DNA TGCAGCGTTCTTGGGGAGGGGGCCAAAAACATTCAGTACTTC.